Sequencing of this TCR beta chain was carried out in a study of T cells in Graves' hyperthyroidism and ophthalmopathy. V was shortened by 2 bases and J by 3 bases, with 14 bases between the two germline ends. The CDR3 sequence is 15 residues long. This clonotype was observed many times. RNA transcripts gave rise to amplified TCR beta CDR3 regions. The TCR CDR3 first-round RT-PCR relied on the HTBI primer set. TCRdb re-analysed the multiplex PCR reads in MiXCR, keeping a single row per CDR3 protein. In the table there are 550,000 to 600,000 distinct CDR3 sequences, 12% to 15% of which are singletons. V is TRBV12-3 or TRBV12-4 and J is TRBJ2-7; possibly TRBD1 for D (7 bases). The source of this sequence is a woman aged 18-30 years with Graves' ophthalmopathy. The sample taken for sequencing was blood. Written as DNA, the CDR3 is TGTGCCAGCAGTTTATCGGGGGACAGCTACTACGAGCAGTACTTC. Protein sequence: CASSLSGDSYYEQYF.